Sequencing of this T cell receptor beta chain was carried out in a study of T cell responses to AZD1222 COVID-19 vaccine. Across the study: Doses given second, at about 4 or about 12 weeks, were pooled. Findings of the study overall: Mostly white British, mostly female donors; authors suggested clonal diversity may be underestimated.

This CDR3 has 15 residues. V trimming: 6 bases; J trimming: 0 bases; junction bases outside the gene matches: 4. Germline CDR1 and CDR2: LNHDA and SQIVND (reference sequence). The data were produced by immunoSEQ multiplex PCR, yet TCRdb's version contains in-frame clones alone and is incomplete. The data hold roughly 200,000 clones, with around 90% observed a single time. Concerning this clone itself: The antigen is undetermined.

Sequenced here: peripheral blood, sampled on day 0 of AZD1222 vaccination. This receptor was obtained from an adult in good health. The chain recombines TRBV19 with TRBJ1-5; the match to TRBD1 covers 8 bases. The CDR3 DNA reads TGTGCCAGTAGGGGACAGGACCTTAGCAATCAGCCCCAGCATTTT. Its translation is CASRGQDLSNQPQHF.